These 26 T cell receptor beta chains were all obtained from the same sample, sequenced in a study of cytomegalovirus exposure and HLA in healthy donors. The PCR had 60 Vbeta and 13 Jbeta primers. Clones were read by immunoSEQ multiplex PCR, and TCRdb kept only the in-frame ones, dropping some. This table has about 140,000 clones, approximately 80% appearing once. Sequenced: PBMCs. Receptors originate from a woman younger than 30 in good health and CMV-seropositive.

The genes are TRBV6-5 and TRBJ1-1; D is ambiguous. The germline gives CDR1 MNHEY, CDR2 SVGAGI. This CDR3 region has 12 residues. V lost 5 bases and J lost 1, with 5 bases in between. The CDR3: CASSEANTEAFF. CDR3 DNA: TGTGCCAGCAGTGAAGCGAACACTGAAGCTTTCTTT.

This chain links TRBV18 with TRBJ2-7, with 8 bases fitting TRBD1. After removal of 3 bases from V and 1 base from J, the junction contained 5 bases not matched to a gene. The CDR3 is 15 amino acids. Germline lookup yields CDR1 KGHSH and CDR2 LQKENI. The CDR3 here is CASSPDRAFSYEQYF. The CDR3 bases are TGTGCCAGCTCACCGGACAGGGCATTTTCCTACGAGCAGTACTTC.

The rearrangement links TRBV7-2 to TRBJ1-1; 7 bases match TRBD1. V shed 4 bases, J shed 2 bases, and the junction held 10 bases outside the gene matches. The CDR3 is made up of 16 amino acids. Germline values: CDR1 SGHTA, CDR2 FQGNSA. CDR3 protein: CASSWWGQTQNTEAFF. CDR3 in DNA: TGTGCCAGCAGCTGGTGGGGACAGACCCAAAACACTGAAGCTTTCTTT.

The chain links TRBV19 to TRBJ1-5; 9 positions agree with TRBD1. CDR1 and CDR2 (germline): LNHDA, SQIVND (reference sequence). Trimming took 11 bases from V and 4 from J; bases not matched to a gene: 6. The CDR3 loop spans 13 amino acids. The CDR3 DNA reads TGTGCCTCCGCGGGACAGGGAAATCAGCCCCAGCATTTT. Translating it yields CASAGQGNQPQHF.

The V gene is TRBV5-1, the J gene TRBJ2-7; D might be TRBD1 (5 bases). The V gene's germline CDR1 is SGHRS and CDR2 YFSETQ. Trimming removed 0 bases from V and 6 bases from J, with 10 bases in between. This CDR3 has 13 residues. CDR3 coding DNA: TGCGCCAGCAGCTTGGACAGGTTTGGCGAGCAGTACTTC. The encoded protein is CASSLDRFGEQYF.

The chain recombines TRBV6-1 with TRBJ1-2; no firm D call. Germline-derived CDR1 and CDR2 are MNHNS and SASEGT. Trimming shortened V by 4 bases and J by 8 bases, and 17 bases separated the two germline ends. The CDR3 totals 14 residues. CDR3 nucleotides: TGTGCCAGCAGTGGGAGTAATCGGGTCCTGGGCTACACCTTC. It is translated as CASSGSNRVLGYTF.

There are a few counts of this clone. This sequence joins TRBV6-6 and TRBJ2-3; 10 positions match TRBD1. The germline CDR1 and CDR2 sequences are MNHNY and SVGAGI (reference sequence). J gave up 6 bases and V 7 bases, and 10 bases lay outside the gene matches. The CDR3 runs to 15 residues. DNA for the CDR3: TGTGCCAGCATCCTGGACAGGGGGAGTACCGATACGCAGTATTTT. Its protein is CASILDRGSTDTQYF.

The V gene is TRBV2, the J gene TRBJ1-5; D remains unclear. Trimming took 2 bases from V and 6 from J, leaving 11 bases between them. The CDR3 runs 14 residues. CDR1 and CDR2 (germline): SNHLY, FYNNEI. The CDR3 spells CASSENSLIQPQHF. The CDR3 DNA reads as TGTGCCAGCAGTGAAAACAGTCTCATTCAGCCCCAGCATTTT.

As for this clone: One junction end disagrees with the germline gene, perhaps due to a read error. Other DNA sequences from this sample encode an identical CDR3 as well. The genes are TRBV6-1 and TRBJ1-5; D may be TRBD1 (5 bases). Germline V gene data show CDR1 as MNHNS and CDR2 as SASEGT. The CDR3 runs 15 residues. The CDR3 nucleotides read TGCGCCAGCAGCGAGTGGGGGGATAGCAATCAGCCCCAGCATTTT. This encodes CASSEWGDSNQPQHF.

The genes are TRBV4-2 and TRBJ1-6; 7 bases map to TRBD1. Looked up from germline, CDR1 is LGHNA and CDR2 is YNFKEQ. The CDR3 consists of 15 residues. V was pared by 0 bases and J by 7 bases, with 3 bases of the junction left unmatched. In DNA form, the CDR3 reads TGTGCCAGCAGCCAAGATGACAGGGCAAATTCACCCCTCCACTTT. Amino acids: CASSQDDRANSPLHF.

The chain recombines TRBV6-6 with TRBJ1-2, with D tentatively TRBD1 (6 bases). The V and J ends lost 7 bases and 7 bases respectively, with 13 bases between them. Germline CDR1 MNHNY, CDR2 SVGAGI (reference sequence). The CDR3 loop spans 12 amino acids. CDR3 in amino acids: CASKDSGAGYTF. Here the CDR3 DNA reads TGTGCCAGCAAAGACTCAGGGGCTGGCTACACCTTC.

The rearrangement links TRBV10-1 to TRBJ2-2, with TRBD1 as a possible D gene (6 bases). The V gene's germline CDR1 is WNHNN and CDR2 SYGVQD (reference sequence). The CDR3 runs to 14 residues. V was trimmed by 6 bases and J by 1 base, leaving 9 bases between them. For the CDR3, the DNA is TGCGCCAGCAGGTTGGGACAGAACACCGGGGAGCTGTTTTTT. It yields the protein CASRLGQNTGELFF.

The chain has TRBV6-5 and TRBJ2-7; 10 positions agree with TRBD1. CDR1 and CDR2 (germline): MNHEY, SVGAGI. The J segment lost 3 bases and the V segment lost 7 bases, leaving 3 bases of the junction unmatched. The CDR3 loop spans 13 amino acids. CDR3 sequence (DNA): TGTGCCAGCAAGGGACAGGGGTTCTACGAGCAGTACTTC. Protein sequence: CASKGQGFYEQYF.

This chain links TRBV28 with TRBJ1-6; D unclear. The germline CDR1 and CDR2 sequences are MDHEN and SYDVKM. CDR3 length: 13 residues. Trimming removed 8 bases at V and 8 bases at J, with 13 bases between. CDR3 sequence (DNA): TGTGCCAGCTCGGGAGGAGCCGATTCACCCCTCCACTTT. The encoded protein is CASSGGADSPLHF.

The genes are TRBV5-6 and TRBJ1-1; D is unclear. Germline V gene lookup returns CDR1 SGHDT and CDR2 YYEEEE. CDR3 length: 14 residues. With 1 base removed from V and 10 bases from J, the gap between germline ends came to 17 bases. The DNA for the CDR3 is TGTGCCAGCAGCTTGCTTGGGCCTCCCTCTGGAGCTTTCTTT. Translated: CASSLLGPPSGAFF.

The chain joins TRBV15 to TRBJ2-5, with 9 bases matching TRBD2. V gave up 3 bases and J gave up 5 bases; unmatched junction bases: 7. CDR3 size: 15 residues. CDR1 LNHNV and CDR2 YYDKDF come from the germline V gene (reference sequence). CDR3 bases: TGTGCCACCAGCAGGGAAGCGGGGGGATCCGAGACCCAGTACTTC. Translating gives CATSREAGGSETQYF.

The sample holds a few counts of this clone. V is TRBV13 and J is TRBJ2-1, with a weak D call TRBD2 (5 bases). The CDR3 totals 13 residues. With 4 bases removed from V and 8 bases from J, the gap between germline ends came to 12 bases. CDR1 and CDR2 (germline): PRHDT, FYEKMQ (reference sequence). The CDR3 here is CASSSPASYEQFF. In nucleotides, the CDR3 is TGTGCCAGCAGCTCCCCCGCTAGCTATGAGCAGTTCTTC.

J is TRBJ1-5 and V is TRBV6-5; 7 bases align to TRBD1. CDR1 is MNHEY and CDR2 is SVGAGI in the germline V gene. This CDR3 is built from 12 residues. Trimming took 7 bases from V and 4 from J; bases not matched to a gene: 1. The CDR3 nucleotides are TGTGCCAGCATGACAGGGAATCAGCCCCAGCATTTT. It codes for CASMTGNQPQHF.

This clone has only one observation. This chain joins TRBV5-1 and TRBJ1-2; D perhaps matches TRBD1 (5 bases). Trimming shortened V by 5 bases and J by 1 base, and 9 bases separated the two germline ends. CDR1 and CDR2 (germline): SGHRS, YFSETQ. This CDR3 is built from 13 residues. CDR3 residues: CASRQDLNYGYTF. CDR3 coding DNA: TGCGCCAGCAGACAGGACCTTAACTATGGCTACACCTTC.

The chain uses TRBV4-1 and TRBJ2-7, with unresolved D. CDR1 is MGHRA and CDR2 is YSYEKL in the germline V gene. CDR3 length: 13 amino acids. V was trimmed by 0 bases and J by 7 bases, leaving 10 bases between them. The CDR3 region is CASSQDAEREQYF. The CDR3 coding sequence is TGCGCCAGCAGCCAAGATGCGGAACGTGAGCAGTACTTC.

J is TRBJ2-1 and V is TRBV13, with 11 nucleotides matching TRBD1. The V segment lost 1 base and the J segment 5 bases; nucleotides outside the gene matches: 7. From germline, CDR1 is PRHDT and CDR2 FYEKMQ (reference sequence). The CDR3 consists of 17 residues. In nucleotides, the CDR3 is TGTGCCAGCAGCTTAGTCCACCGGGACAGGGGGGACAATGAGCAGTTCTTC. As protein: CASSLVHRDRGDNEQFF.

This clone appeared once. The chain has TRBV28 and TRBJ2-7; 12 bases are a match to TRBD1. V shed 6 bases and J 7 bases; nucleotides not matched to a gene: 10. The CDR3 covers 15 residues. Germline values: CDR1 MDHEN, CDR2 SYDVKM. The DNA of the CDR3 is TGTGCCAGCAGGCCCCCCCGGGACAGGGGGCTTGAGCAGTACTTC. Its translation: CASRPPRDRGLEQYF. Filled out from reference TRBV28 and TRBJ2-7, the complete variable domain reads DVKVTQSSRYLVKRTGEKVFLECVQDMDHENMFWYRQDPGLGLRLIYFSYDVKMKEKGDIPEGYSVSREKKERFSLILESASTNQTSMYLCASRPPRDRGLEQYFGPGTRLTVT.

The V call is TRBV7-2, the J call TRBJ1-2, with D perhaps TRBD1 (6 bases). The germline gives CDR1 SGHTA, CDR2 FQGNSA. V gave up 1 base and J gave up 3 bases, with 9 bases separating them. The CDR3 sequence is 14 residues long. DNA of the CDR3: TGTGCCAGCAGCTTAGGGACAGAATACTATGGCTACACCTTC. Its translation is CASSLGTEYYGYTF.

The CDR3 loop is CASSPRGELFF. The CDR3 DNA sequence: TGTGCCAGCAGCCCCCGGGGGGAGCTGTTTTTT. The chain has TRBV7-8 and TRBJ2-2; D is ambiguous. Germline V gene lookup returns CDR1 SGHVS and CDR2 FQNEAQ. V was shortened by 5 bases and J by 8 bases, with 6 bases between the two germline ends. This CDR3 has 11 amino acids. The full variable domain, rest sourced from reference TRBV7-8 and TRBJ2-2, is GAGVSQSPRYKVAKRGQDVALRCDPISGHVSLFWYQQALGQGPEFLTYFQNEAQLDKSGLPSDRFFAERPEGSVSTLKIQRTQQEDSAVYLCASSPRGELFFGEGSRLTVL.

The chain is built from TRBV4-3 and TRBJ1-1, with D hard to call. The CDR3 is made up of 18 amino acids. The V gene lost 0 bases and the J gene lost 2 bases, with 19 bases spanning the gap. CDR1 LGHNA and CDR2 YSLEER come from the germline V gene. Here the CDR3 DNA reads TGCGCCAGCAGCCAAGATTGGGGAGCTGCTTTCTCTAACACTGAAGCTTTCTTT. It is translated as CASSQDWGAAFSNTEAFF.

The rearrangement uses TRBV7-2 and TRBJ2-7, with unresolved D. Trimming stripped 4 bases from V and 3 bases from J, with 16 bases between. The CDR3 totals 15 residues. The germline V gene has CDR1 SGHTA and CDR2 FQGNSA. The CDR3 here is CASSSQVPTFYEQYF. CDR3 nucleotide sequence: TGTGCCAGCAGCTCCCAAGTGCCGACATTCTACGAGCAGTACTTC.